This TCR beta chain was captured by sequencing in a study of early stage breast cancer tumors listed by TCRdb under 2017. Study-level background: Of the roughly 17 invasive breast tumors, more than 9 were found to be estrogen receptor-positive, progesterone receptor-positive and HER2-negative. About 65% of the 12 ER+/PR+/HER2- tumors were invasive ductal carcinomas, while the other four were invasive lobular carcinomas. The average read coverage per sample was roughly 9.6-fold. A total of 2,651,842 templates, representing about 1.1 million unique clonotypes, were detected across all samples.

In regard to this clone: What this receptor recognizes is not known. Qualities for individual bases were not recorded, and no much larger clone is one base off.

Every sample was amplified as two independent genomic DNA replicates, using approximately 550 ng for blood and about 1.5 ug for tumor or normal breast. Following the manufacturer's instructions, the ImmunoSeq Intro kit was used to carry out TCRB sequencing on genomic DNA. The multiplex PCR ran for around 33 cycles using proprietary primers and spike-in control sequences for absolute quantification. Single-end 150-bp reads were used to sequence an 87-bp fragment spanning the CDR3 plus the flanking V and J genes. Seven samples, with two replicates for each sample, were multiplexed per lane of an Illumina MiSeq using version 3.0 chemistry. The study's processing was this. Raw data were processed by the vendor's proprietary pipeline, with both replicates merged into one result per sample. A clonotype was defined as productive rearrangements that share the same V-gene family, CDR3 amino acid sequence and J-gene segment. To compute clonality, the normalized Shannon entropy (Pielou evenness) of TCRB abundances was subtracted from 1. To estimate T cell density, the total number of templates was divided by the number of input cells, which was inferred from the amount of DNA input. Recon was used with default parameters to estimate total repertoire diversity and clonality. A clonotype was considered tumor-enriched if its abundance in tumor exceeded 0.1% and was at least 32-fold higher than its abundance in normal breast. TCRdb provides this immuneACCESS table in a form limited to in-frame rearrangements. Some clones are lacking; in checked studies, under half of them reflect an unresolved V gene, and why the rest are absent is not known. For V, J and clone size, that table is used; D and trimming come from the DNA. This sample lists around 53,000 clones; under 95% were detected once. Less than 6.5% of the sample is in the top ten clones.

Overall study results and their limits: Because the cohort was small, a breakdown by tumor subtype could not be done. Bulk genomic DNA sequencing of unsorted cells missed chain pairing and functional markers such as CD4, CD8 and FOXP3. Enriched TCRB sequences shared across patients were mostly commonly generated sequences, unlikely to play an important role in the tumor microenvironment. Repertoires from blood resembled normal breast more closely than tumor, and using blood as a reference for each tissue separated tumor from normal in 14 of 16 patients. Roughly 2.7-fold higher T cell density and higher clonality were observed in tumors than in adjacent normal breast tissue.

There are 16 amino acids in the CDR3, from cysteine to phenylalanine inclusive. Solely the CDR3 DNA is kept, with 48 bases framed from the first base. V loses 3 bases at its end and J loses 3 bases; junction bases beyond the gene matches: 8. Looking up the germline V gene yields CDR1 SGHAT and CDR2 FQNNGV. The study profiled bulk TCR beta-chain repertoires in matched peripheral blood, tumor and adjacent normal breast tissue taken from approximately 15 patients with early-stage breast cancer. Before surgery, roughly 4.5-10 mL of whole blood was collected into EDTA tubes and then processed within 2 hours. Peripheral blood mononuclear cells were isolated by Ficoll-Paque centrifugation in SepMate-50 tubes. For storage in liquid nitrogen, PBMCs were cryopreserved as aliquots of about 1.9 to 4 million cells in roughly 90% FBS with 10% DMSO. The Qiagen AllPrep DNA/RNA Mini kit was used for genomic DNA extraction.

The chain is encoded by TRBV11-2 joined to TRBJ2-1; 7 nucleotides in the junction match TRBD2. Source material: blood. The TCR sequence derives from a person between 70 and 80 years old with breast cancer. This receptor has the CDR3 CASSFGLDSLYNEQFF. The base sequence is TGTGCCAGCAGCTTCGGACTAGACTCCCTCTACAATGAGCAGTTCTTC.